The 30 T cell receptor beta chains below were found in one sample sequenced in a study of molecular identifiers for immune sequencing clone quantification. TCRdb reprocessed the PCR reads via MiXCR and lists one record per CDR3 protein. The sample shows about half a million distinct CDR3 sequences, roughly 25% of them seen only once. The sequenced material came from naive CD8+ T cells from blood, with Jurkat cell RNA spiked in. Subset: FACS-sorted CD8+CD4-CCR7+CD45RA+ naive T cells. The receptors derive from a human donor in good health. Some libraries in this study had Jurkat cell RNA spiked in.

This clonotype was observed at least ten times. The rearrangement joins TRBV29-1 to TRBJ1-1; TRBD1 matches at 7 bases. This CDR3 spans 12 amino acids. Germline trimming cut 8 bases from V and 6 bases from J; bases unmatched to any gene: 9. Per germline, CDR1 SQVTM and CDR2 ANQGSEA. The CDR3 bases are TGCAGCCTCCAACTCGGGACAGCTGAAGCTTTCTTT. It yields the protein CSLQLGTAEAFF.

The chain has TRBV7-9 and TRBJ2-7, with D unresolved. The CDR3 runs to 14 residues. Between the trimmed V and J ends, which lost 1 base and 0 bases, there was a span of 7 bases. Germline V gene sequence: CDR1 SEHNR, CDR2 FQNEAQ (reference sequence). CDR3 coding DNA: TGTGCCAGCAGCTTAGGTGAAAGCTCCTACGAGCAGTACTTC. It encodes CASSLGESSYEQYF.

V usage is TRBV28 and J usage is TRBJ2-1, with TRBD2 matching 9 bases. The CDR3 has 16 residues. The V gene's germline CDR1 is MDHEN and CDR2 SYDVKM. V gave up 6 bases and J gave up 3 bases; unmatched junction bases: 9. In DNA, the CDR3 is TGTGCCAGCAGCCAGGGACTAGCCTCCTTCTACAATGAGCAGTTCTTC. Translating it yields CASSQGLASFYNEQFF.

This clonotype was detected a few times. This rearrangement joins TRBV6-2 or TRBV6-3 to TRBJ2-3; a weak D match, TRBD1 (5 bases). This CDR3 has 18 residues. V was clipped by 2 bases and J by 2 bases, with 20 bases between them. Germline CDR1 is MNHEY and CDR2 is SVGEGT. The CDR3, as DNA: TGTGCCAGCAGTTACCCCCGGACAACCTTCCAGAACACAGATACGCAGTATTTT. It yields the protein CASSYPRTTFQNTDTQYF.

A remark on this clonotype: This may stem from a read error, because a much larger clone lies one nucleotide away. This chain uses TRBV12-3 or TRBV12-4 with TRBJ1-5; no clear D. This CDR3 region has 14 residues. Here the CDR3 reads CASSLVGSVQPRHF. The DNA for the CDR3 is TGTGCCAGCAGTTTAGTGGGGAGCGTTCAGCCCCGGCATTTT.

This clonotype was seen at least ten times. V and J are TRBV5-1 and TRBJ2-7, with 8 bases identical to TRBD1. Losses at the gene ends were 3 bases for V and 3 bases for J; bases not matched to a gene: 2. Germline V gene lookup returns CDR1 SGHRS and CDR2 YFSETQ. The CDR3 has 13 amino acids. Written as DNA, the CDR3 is TGCGCCAGCAGCTCGACAGGGGTCTACGAGCAGTACTTC. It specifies CASSSTGVYEQYF.

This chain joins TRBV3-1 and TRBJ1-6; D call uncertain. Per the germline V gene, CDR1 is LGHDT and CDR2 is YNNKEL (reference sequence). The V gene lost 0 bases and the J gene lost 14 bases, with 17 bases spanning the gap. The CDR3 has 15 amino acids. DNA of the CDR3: TGTGCCAGCAGCCAAGATTTAGGTAAAATTTTAGCCCTCCACTTT. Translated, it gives CASSQDLGKILALHF.

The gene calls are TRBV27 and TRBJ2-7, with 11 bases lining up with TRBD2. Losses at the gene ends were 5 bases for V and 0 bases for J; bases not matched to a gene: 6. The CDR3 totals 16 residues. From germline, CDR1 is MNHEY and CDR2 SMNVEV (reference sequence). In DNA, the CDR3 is TGTGCCAGCAGTCCGGGACTAGCGGCAACCTCCTACGAGCAGTACTTC. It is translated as CASSPGLAATSYEQYF.

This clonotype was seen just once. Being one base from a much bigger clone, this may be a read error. The CDR3 spells CASTPGLADLLAKNIQYF. For the CDR3, the DNA is TGTGCCAGCACACCAGGGCTAGCGGACCTACTAGCCAAAAACATTCAGTACTTC. This chain joins TRBV18 and TRBJ2-4; 7 bases are shared with TRBD2. The length of the CDR3 is 18 residues. Germline loops: CDR1 KGHSH, CDR2 LQKENI.

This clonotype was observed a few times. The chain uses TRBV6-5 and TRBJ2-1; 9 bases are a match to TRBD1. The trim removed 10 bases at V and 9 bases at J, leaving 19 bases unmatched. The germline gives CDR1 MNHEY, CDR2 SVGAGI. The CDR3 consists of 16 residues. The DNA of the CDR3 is TGTGCCACCAGAAGGGTGGGTTACAGGGGGCCTGGTGAGCAGTTCTTC. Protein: CATRRVGYRGPGEQFF.

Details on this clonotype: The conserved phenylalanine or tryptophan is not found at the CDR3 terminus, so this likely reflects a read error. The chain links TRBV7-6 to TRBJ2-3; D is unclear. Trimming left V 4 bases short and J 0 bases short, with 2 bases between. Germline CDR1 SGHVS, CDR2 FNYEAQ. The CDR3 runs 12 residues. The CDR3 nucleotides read TGTGCCAGCAGCTCTAGCACAGATACGCAGTATTCT. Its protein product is CASSSSTDTQYS.

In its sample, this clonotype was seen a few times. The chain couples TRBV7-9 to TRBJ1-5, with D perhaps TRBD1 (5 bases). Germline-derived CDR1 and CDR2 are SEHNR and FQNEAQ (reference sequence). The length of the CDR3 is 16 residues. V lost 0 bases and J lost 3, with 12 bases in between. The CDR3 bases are TGTGCCAGCAGCTTAGCGGGGCAGGAATACAATCAGCCCCAGCATTTT. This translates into CASSLAGQEYNQPQHF.

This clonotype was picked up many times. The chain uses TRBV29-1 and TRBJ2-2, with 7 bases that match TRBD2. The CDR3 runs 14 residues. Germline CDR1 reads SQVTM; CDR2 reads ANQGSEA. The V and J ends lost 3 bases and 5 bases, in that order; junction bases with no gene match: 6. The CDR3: CSVDREERTGELFF. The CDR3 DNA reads TGCAGCGTTGACCGGGAGGAAAGGACCGGGGAGCTGTTTTTT.

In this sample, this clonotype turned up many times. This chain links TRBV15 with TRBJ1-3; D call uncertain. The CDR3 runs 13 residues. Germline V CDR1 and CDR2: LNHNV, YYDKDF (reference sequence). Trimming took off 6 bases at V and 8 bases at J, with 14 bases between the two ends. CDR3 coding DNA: TGTGCCACCAGTGAAGACGGCTCGGACACCATATATTTT. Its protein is CATSEDGSDTIYF.

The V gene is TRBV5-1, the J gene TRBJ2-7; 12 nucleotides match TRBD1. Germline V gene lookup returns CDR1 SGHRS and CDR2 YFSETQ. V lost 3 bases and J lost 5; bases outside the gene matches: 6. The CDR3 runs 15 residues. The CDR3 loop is CASSYPGQGADEQYF. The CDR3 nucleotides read TGCGCCAGCAGCTATCCGGGACAGGGGGCCGACGAGCAGTACTTC.

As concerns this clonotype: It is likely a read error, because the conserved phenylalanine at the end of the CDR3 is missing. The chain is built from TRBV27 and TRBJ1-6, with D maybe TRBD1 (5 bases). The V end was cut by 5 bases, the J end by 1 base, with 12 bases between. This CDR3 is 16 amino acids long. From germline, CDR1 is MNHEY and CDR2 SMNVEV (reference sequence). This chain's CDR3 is CASSGLGGSYNSPLHS. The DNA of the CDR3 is TGTGCCAGCAGTGGTCTGGGGGGTTCCTATAATTCACCCCTCCACTCT.

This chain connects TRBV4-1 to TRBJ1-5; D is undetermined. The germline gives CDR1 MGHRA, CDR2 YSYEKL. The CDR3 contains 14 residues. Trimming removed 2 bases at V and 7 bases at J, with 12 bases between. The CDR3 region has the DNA TGCGCCAGCAGCCAAAACGAAGGTCGCCAGCCCCAGCATTTT. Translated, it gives CASSQNEGRQPQHF.

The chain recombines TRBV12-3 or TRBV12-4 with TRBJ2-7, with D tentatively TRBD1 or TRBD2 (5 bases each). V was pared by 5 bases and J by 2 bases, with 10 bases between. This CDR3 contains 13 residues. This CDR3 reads CASSMGRTYEQYF. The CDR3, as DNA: TGTGCCAGCAGTATGGGACGGACCTACGAGCAGTACTTC.

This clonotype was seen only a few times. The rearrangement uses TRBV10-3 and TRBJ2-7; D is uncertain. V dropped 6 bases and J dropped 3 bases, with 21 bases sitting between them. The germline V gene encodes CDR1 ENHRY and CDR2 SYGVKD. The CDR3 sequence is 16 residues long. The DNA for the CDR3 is TGTGCCATCAGGATAGAATCGCAGGCCATGAACTACGAGCAGTACTTC. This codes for CAIRIESQAMNYEQYF.

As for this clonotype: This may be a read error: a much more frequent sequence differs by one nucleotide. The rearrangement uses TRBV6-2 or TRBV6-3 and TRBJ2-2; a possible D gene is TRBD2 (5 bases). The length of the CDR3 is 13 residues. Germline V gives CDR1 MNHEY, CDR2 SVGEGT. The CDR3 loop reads CASSMENTGELLF. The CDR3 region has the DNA TGTGCCAGCAGTATGGAAAACACCGGGGAGCTGCTTTTT.

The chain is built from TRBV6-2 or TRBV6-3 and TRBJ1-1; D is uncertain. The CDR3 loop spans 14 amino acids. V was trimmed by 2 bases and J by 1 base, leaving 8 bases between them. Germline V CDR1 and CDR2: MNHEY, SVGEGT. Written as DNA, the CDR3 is TGTGCCAGCAGTTACGAACCTGGGAACACTGAAGCTTTCTTT. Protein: CASSYEPGNTEAFF.

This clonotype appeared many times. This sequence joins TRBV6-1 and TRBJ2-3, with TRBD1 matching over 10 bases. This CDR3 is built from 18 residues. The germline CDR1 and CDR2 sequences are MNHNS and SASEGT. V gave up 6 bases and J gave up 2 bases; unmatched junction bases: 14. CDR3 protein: CASSLPTQTGGNTDTQYF. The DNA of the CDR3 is TGTGCCAGCAGCCTACCCACTCAGACAGGGGGCAACACAGATACGCAGTATTTT.

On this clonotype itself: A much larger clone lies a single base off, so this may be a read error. For the CDR3, the DNA is TGTGCCAGCAGCTTTATTGGGCCAGGCTACAATGAGCAGTTCTTC. Protein product: CASSFIGPGYNEQFF. J is TRBJ2-1 and V is TRBV7-8; D is unclear. Germline CDR1 is SGHVS and CDR2 is FQNEAQ. CDR3 length: 15 amino acids. The V end was cut by 3 bases, the J end by 3 bases, with 12 bases between.

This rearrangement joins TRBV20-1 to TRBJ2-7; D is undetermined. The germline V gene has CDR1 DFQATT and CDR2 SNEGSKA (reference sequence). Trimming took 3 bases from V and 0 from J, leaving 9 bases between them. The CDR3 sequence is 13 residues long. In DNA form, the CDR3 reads TGCAGTGCTAGGGCGGACCCCTCCTACGAGCAGTACTTC. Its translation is CSARADPSYEQYF.

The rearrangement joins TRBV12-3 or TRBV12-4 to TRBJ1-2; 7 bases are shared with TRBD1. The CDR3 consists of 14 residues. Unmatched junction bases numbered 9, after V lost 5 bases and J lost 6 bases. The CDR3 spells CASSDVGQENGYTF. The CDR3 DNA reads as TGTGCCAGCAGTGACGTTGGACAGGAAAATGGCTACACCTTC.

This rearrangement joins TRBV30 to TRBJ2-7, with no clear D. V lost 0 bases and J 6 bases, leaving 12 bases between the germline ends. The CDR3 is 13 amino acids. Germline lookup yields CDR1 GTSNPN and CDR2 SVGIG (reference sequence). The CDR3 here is CAWSVSGSTEQYF. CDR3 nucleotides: TGTGCCTGGAGTGTCTCGGGTAGTACCGAGCAGTACTTC.

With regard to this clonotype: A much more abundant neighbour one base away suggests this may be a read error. As DNA, the CDR3 is TGTGCCAGCAGCTCAGCCATCTCCGGGACAGGTAGCAATCAGCCCCCGCATTTT. It codes for CASSSAISGTGSNQPPHF. This sequence joins TRBV28 and TRBJ1-5; 8 nucleotides match TRBD1. The germline V gene has CDR1 MDHEN and CDR2 SYDVKM. The CDR3 is made up of 18 amino acids.

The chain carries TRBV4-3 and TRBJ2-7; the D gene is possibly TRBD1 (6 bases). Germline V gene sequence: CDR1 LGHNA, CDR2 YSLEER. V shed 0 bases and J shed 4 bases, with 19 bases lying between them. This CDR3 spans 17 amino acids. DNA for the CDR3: TGCGCCAGCAGCCAAGATTTTCGACAGGAAGGTTTTTACGAGCAGTACTTC. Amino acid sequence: CASSQDFRQEGFYEQYF.

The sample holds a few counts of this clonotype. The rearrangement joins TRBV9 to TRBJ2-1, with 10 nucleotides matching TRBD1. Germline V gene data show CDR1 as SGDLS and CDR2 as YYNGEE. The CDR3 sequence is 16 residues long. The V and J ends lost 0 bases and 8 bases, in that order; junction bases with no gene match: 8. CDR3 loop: CASSVGLRGTGDEQFF. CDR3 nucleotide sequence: TGTGCCAGCAGCGTAGGACTTAGGGGGACAGGGGATGAGCAGTTCTTC.

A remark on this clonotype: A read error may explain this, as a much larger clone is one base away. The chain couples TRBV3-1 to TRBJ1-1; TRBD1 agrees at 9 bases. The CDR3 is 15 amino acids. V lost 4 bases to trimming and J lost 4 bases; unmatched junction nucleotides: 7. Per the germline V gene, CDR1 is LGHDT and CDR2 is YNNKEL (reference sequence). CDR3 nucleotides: TGTGCCAGCAGCCCTCACTGGGACAGGGCCACTGAAGCTTTCTTT. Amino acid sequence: CASSPHWDRATEAFF. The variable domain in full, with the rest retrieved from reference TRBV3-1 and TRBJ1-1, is DTAVSQTPKYLVTQMGNDKSIKCEQNLGHDTMYWYKQDSKKFLKIMFSYNNKELIINETVPNRFSPKSPDKAHLNLHINSLELGDSAVYFCASSPHWDRATEAFFGQGTRLTVV.